This T cell receptor beta chain was obtained from a study of blood T cell repertoires in COVID-19. The wider study: In each case, the material was cDNA or gDNA derived from T cells, B-cell-depleted T cells, or PBMCs.

This clone was counted between two and nine times. TCRdb's copy holds only in-frame clones and misses some; the assay was immunoSEQ multiplex PCR. Altogether roughly 250,000 clones are present, about nine tenths being singletons, with the ten largest covering 7.2%. J gave up 7 bases and V 6 bases, and 5 bases lay outside the gene matches. Germline values: CDR1 MNHEY, CDR2 SVGAGI. This CDR3 contains 13 residues. This clonotype originated in a man in his fifties or sixties who had recovered from COVID-19. The rearrangement links TRBV6-5 to TRBJ1-5; 8 bases are a match to TRBD1. Specimen: peripheral blood. The DNA of the CDR3 is TGTGCCAGCAGCCGGGACAGGAAACAGCCCCAGCATTTT. Its protein is CASSRDRKQPQHF.